This passage covers 16 T cell receptor beta chains from one sample sequenced in a study of tumor-infiltrating lymphocytes in primary liver carcinoma. Between roughly 20 and 31 mg of unsorted bulk tissue served as the source from which RNA and DNA were co-extracted. A constant-region primer primed TCR beta cDNA synthesis from 400 to 600 ng of total RNA. Library construction for TCR beta comprised three nested multiplex PCR rounds performed with slightly modified ARM-PCR. Investigators reported that the first two PCR rounds, at roughly 10 cycles each, used TRBV1-TRBV30 forward primers with a C-beta reverse primer. TCRdb itself ran the multiplex PCR reads through MiXCR, one entry per CDR3 protein. Of about 120,000 distinct CDR3 sequences in the sample, around 65% were seen once. The specimen was tumor-adjacent normal liver tissue. The receptors stem from a woman aged 60 to 75 with primary liver carcinoma and hepatitis B virus infection.

Concerning this clonotype: With a much larger clone just one base away, this may be a read error. The chain carries TRBV28 and TRBJ1-1, with D tentatively TRBD1 (6 bases). This CDR3 has 15 residues. Germline V lookup: CDR1 MDHEN, CDR2 SYDVKM. V lost 6 bases and J lost 3, with 17 bases in between. The CDR3 bases are TGTGCCAGCAGGGCTCTACAGGGATTGGACACTGAAGCTTTCTTT. Protein product: CASRALQGLDTEAFF. Combining the CDR3 with reference TRBV28 and TRBJ1-1 gives the whole variable domain DVKVTQSSRYLVKRTGEKVFLECVQDMDHENMFWYRQDPGLGLRLIYFSYDVKMKEKGDIPEGYSVSREKKERFSLILESASTNQTSMYLCASRALQGLDTEAFFGQGTRLTVV.

This clonotype was recorded many times. The chain has TRBV7-9 and TRBJ2-1; 12 nucleotides agree with TRBD1. The germline CDR1 and CDR2 sequences are SEHNR and FQNEAQ (reference sequence). V gave up 5 bases and J gave up 7 bases; unmatched junction bases: 9. The CDR3 has 16 amino acids. DNA for the CDR3: TGTGCCAGCAGCATCCCCGGGACAGGGGGCGGGAATGAGCAGTTCTTC. As protein: CASSIPGTGGGNEQFF.

This clonotype was seen a single time. A read error may produce the germline difference seen at one junction end. The chain joins TRBV6-1 to TRBJ2-2; 7 bases are a match to TRBD2. Germline V lookup: CDR1 MNHNS, CDR2 SASEGT. The CDR3 has 16 residues. This CDR3 reads CASSVEGLTRGGELFF. CDR3 bases: TGTGCCAGTAGTGTCGAGGGACTAACAAGGGGCGGGGAGCTGTTTTTT.

Of note for this clonotype: This sequence may be a read error, since a much larger clone differs from it by one base. This chain connects TRBV12-3 or TRBV12-4 to TRBJ1-1; D is perhaps TRBD1 (6 bases). CDR3 length: 13 amino acids. Deletions cut 7 bases from V and 9 bases from J, with 18 bases between. The chain's CDR3 is CASNSRAGVKAFF. CDR3 nucleotide sequence: TGTGCCAGCAATTCTCGGGCAGGGGTGAAAGCTTTCTTT.

This clonotype appeared many times. The V and J genes are TRBV7-9 and TRBJ1-1; TRBD1 might be the D (6 bases). V lost 5 bases and J lost 3, with 19 bases in between. The CDR3 runs to 16 residues. The germline CDR1 and CDR2 sequences are SEHNR and FQNEAQ (reference sequence). CDR3 DNA sequence: TGTGCCAGCAGCCGGATAGGGGGGGTCAGTCACACTGAAGCTTTCTTT. This encodes CASSRIGGVSHTEAFF.

A remark on this clonotype: Compared with germline, one end of the junction differs, possibly owing to a read error. The CDR3 is CVSSLLGNAEAFF. The CDR3, as DNA: TGTGTTAGCAGCTTACTTGGGAACGCTGAAGCTTTCTTT. The chain carries TRBV11-2 and TRBJ1-1, with unresolved D. Looked up from germline, CDR1 is SGHAT and CDR2 is FQNNGV. The CDR3 extends over 13 amino acids. The full variable domain, rest sourced from reference TRBV11-2 and TRBJ1-1, is EAGVAQSPRYKIIEKRQSVAFWCNPISGHATLYWYQQILGQGPKLLIQFQNNGVVDDSQLPKDRFSAERLKGVDSTLKIQPAKLEDSAVYLCVSSLLGNAEAFFGQGTRLTVV.

Regarding this clonotype: This may be a read error, as it is one base from a much larger clone. The gene calls are TRBV28 and TRBJ2-1; D not resolved. Germline CDR1 is MDHEN and CDR2 is SYDVKM. The CDR3 length is 15 residues. The CDR3 DNA sequence: TGTGCCAGCAGTTCCGTACAGCCCTACTACATTGAGCAGTTCTTC. Its protein is CASSSVQPYYIEQFF.

The chain employs TRBV29-1 and TRBJ2-3, with 9 bases identical to TRBD1. CDR1 and CDR2 from the germline V gene are SQVTM and ANQGSEA. With 7 bases clipped from V and 2 bases from J, the junction kept 7 bases outside the gene matches. The CDR3 has 14 residues. The CDR3 is CSDWDRALTDTQYF. DNA of the CDR3: TGCAGCGATTGGGACAGGGCCCTCACAGATACGCAGTATTTT.

Points on this clonotype: Compared with germline, one end of the junction differs, possibly owing to a read error. J is TRBJ2-2 and V is TRBV12-3 or TRBV12-4, with D perhaps TRBD2 (5 bases). The CDR3 sequence is 15 residues long. CDR3 amino acids: CVSTKRKTSTGEPFF. CDR3 in DNA: TGTGTCAGCACCAAAAGGAAAACCTCCACCGGGGAGCCGTTTTTT.

In the case of this clonotype: A read error may be the cause here, since a much bigger clone is one base away. This chain links TRBV14 with TRBJ1-3, with 8 bases matching TRBD1. The V gene's germline CDR1 is SGHDN and CDR2 FVKESK. This CDR3 comprises 18 residues. In DNA form, the CDR3 reads TGTACCAGCAGCCAACAGACAGGGGCTCTTCACTCTGGAAACACCATATATTTT. Its protein is CTSSQQTGALHSGNTIYF. The entire variable domain, with the rest obtained from reference TRBV14 and TRBJ1-3, is as follows: EAGVTQFPSHSVIEKGQTVTLRCDPISGHDNLYWYRRVMGKEIKFLLHFVKESKQDESGMPNNRFLAERTGGTYSTLKVQPAELEDSGVYFCTSSQQTGALHSGNTIYFGEGSWLTVV.

This clonotype was detected only once. V is TRBV29-1 and J is TRBJ2-1; D tentatively fits TRBD1 or TRBD2 (6 bases each). Germline CDR1 reads SQVTM; CDR2 reads ANQGSEA. This CDR3 has 15 amino acids. Deletions cut 5 bases from V and 15 bases from J, with 29 bases between. CDR3 residues: CSVLGASEKVYEWFF. CDR3 nucleotides: TGCAGCGTTCTGGGGGCTAGCGAGAAAGTTTATGAGTGGTTCTTC.

This clonotype showed up just once. The chain links TRBV7-2 to TRBJ2-1, with TRBD2 matching 8 bases. Trimming at V came to 5 bases and at J to 9 bases, leaving 15 bases not matched to a gene. Germline lookup yields CDR1 SGHTA and CDR2 FQGNSA. CDR3 size: 16 residues. The CDR3 DNA reads TGTGCCAGCAGCCCTAAGACCAGCGGGAGAAGGGGTGAGCAGTTCTTC. This sequence encodes CASSPKTSGRRGEQFF.

Details on this clonotype: A much larger clone is a single base away; this may be a read error. The chain uses TRBV7-9 and TRBJ2-3; 7 nucleotides line up with TRBD1. CDR3 size: 15 residues. Germline V gene sequence: CDR1 SEHNR, CDR2 FQNEAQ (reference sequence). Trimming took 0 bases from V and 1 from J; bases not matched to a gene: 1. This CDR3 is CASSLAGQGTDTQYF. Here the CDR3 DNA reads TGTGCCAGCAGCTTAGCCGGACAGGGCACAGATACGCAGTATTTT.

On this clonotype: At one of its ends the junction is not consistent with the germline gene, which may arise from a read error. The rearrangement links TRBV7-9 to TRBJ2-5, with D perhaps TRBD1 (6 bases). Germline assignment: CDR1 SEHNR and CDR2 FQNEAQ (reference sequence). The CDR3 consists of 14 residues. The CDR3 protein is CASSPDRTQEIQYF. The DNA for the CDR3 is TGTGCCAGTAGCCCCGACAGGACTCAAGAGATCCAGTACTTC.

The rearrangement uses TRBV11-3 and TRBJ1-1, with a possible D match to TRBD1 (5 bases). From germline, CDR1 is SGHNT and CDR2 YENEEA. The germline V and J ends were trimmed by 10 bases and 4 bases, with 16 bases remaining between them. This CDR3 spans 13 amino acids. CDR3 coding DNA: TGTGCCAACAGTTTACAGGAGAGCACTGAAGCTTTCTTT. This translates into CANSLQESTEAFF.

About this clonotype itself: A junction end diverges from the germline sequence, so it may reflect a read error. The CDR3 here is CAGSYGAACEKLFF. The CDR3 DNA reads as TGTGCCGGCAGTTACGGGGCGGCGTGTGAAAAACTGTTTTTT. The rearrangement links TRBV6-6 to TRBJ1-4, with D maybe TRBD1 (5 bases). CDR1 is MNHNY and CDR2 is SVGAGI in the germline V gene (reference sequence). The CDR3 length is 14 residues.